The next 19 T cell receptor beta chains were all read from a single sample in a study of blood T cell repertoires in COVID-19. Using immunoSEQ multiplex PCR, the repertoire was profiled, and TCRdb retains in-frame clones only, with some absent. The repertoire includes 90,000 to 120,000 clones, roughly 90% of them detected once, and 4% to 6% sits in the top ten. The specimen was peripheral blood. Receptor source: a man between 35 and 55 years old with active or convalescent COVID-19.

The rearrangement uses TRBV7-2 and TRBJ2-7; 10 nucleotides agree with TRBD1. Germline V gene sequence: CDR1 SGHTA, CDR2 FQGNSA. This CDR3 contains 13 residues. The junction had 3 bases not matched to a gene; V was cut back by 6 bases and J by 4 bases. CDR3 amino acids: CASRRDRGYEQYF. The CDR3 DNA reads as TGTGCCAGCAGGCGGGACAGGGGATACGAGCAGTACTTC. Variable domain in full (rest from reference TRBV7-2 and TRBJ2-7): GAGVSQSPSNKVTEKGKDVELRCDPISGHTALYWYRQSLGQGLEFLIYFQGNSAPDKSGLPSDRFSAERTGGSVSTLTIQRTQQEDSAVYLCASRRDRGYEQYFGPGTRLTVT.

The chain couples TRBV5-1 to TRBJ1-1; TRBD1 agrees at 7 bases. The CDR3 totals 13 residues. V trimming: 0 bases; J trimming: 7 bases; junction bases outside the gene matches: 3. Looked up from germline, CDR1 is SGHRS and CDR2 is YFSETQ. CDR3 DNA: TGCGCCAGCAGCTTGGGACAGGGAGGTGAAGCTTTCTTT. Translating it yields CASSLGQGGEAFF.

The CDR3 is CASSRTTLTEAFF. CDR3 nucleotides: TGTGCCAGTAGTAGGACAACTCTCACTGAAGCTTTCTTT. The chain combines TRBV19 with TRBJ1-1, with D possibly matching TRBD1 (5 bases). The CDR3 is 13 residues long. Germline assignment: CDR1 LNHDA and CDR2 SQIVND (reference sequence). The germline V and J ends were trimmed by 4 bases and 4 bases, with 10 bases remaining between them.

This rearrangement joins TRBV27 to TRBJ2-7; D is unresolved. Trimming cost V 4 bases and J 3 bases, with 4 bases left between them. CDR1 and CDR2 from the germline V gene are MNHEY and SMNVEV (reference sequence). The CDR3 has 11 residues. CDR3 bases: TGTGCCAGCAGTTCTTTCTACGAGCAGTACTTC. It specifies CASSSFYEQYF.

CDR3 bases: TGTGCCAGCAGCTTAACAGTTGACTCCTACAATGAGCAGTTCTTC. This sequence encodes CASSLTVDSYNEQFF. V is TRBV7-2 and J is TRBJ2-1; D unclear. CDR3 size: 15 residues. Germline CDR1 reads SGHTA; CDR2 reads FQGNSA. V was pared by 2 bases and J by 0 bases, with 8 bases between.

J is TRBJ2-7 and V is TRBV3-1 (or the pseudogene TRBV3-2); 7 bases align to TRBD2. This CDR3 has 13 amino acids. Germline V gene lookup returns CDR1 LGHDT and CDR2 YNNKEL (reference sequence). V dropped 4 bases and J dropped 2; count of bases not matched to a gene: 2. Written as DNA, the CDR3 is TGTGCCAGCAGCCCTGGGGGGGCCTACGAGCAGTACTTC. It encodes CASSPGGAYEQYF.

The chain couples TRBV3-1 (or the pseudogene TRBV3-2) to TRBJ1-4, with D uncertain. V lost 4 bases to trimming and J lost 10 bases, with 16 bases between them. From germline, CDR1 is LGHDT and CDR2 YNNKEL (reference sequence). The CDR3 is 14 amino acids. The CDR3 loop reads CASSLGGAVGKLFF. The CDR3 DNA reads TGTGCCAGCAGCCTCGGTGGAGCTGTTGGAAAACTGTTTTTT.

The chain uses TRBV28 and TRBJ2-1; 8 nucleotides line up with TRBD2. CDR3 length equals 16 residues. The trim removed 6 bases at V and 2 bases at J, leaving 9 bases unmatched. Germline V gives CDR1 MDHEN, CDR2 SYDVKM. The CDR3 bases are TGTGCCAGCAGAGGGGATGAAGCGGGAGCCTACAATGAGCAGTTCTTC. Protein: CASRGDEAGAYNEQFF.

The CDR3 coding sequence is TGTGCCAGCAGTTTACCCCACAGTAACTATGGCTACACCTTC. Translating gives CASSLPHSNYGYTF. The chain combines TRBV28 with TRBJ1-2; D is ambiguous. The germline V gene has CDR1 MDHEN and CDR2 SYDVKM. CDR3 size: 14 residues. Between the trimmed V and J ends, which lost 2 bases and 1 base, there was a span of 8 bases.

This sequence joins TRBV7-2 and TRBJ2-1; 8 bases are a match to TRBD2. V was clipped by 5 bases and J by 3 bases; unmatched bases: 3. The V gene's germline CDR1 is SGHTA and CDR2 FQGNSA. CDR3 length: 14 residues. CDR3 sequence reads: CASSAGTSYNEQFF. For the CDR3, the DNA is TGTGCCAGCAGCGCCGGGACTAGCTACAATGAGCAGTTCTTC.

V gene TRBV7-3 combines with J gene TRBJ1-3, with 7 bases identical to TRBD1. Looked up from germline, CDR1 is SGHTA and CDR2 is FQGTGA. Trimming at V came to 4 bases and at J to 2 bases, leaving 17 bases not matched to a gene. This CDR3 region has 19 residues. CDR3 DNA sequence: TGTGCCAGCAGCTCCTGCGACGGGTCGGGCAGGGGGGCTGGAAACACCATATATTTT. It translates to CASSSCDGSGRGAGNTIYF.

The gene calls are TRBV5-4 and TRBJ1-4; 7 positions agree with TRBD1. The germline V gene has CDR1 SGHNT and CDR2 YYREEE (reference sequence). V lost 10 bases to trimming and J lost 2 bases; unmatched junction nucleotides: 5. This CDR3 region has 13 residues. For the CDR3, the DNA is TGTGCCGGGAAGACAGGGACTAATGAAAAACTGTTTTTT. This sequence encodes CAGKTGTNEKLFF.

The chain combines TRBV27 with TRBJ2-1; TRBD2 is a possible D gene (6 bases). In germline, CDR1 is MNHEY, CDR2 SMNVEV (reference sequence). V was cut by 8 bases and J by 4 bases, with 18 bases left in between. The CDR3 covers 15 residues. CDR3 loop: CASGRDSIPYNEQFF. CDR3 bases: TGTGCCAGCGGCCGGGACTCCATACCTTACAATGAGCAGTTCTTC.

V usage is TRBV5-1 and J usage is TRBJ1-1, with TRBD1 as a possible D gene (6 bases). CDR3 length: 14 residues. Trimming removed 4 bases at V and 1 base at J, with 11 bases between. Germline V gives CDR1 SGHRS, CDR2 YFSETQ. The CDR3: CASSQQGENTEAFF. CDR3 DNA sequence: TGCGCCAGCAGCCAACAGGGAGAGAACACTGAAGCTTTCTTT.

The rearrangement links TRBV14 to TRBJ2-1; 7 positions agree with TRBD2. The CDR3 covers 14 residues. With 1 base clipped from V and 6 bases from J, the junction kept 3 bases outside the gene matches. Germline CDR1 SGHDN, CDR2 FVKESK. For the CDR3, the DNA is TGTGCCAGCAGCCAAGGTCGGGAGGCCAATGAGCAGTTCTTC. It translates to CASSQGREANEQFF.

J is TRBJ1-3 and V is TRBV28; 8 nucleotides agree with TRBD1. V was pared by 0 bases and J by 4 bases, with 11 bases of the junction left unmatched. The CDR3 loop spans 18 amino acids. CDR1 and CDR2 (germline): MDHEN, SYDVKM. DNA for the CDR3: TGTGCCAGCAGTTTATGGGGGGCAGGGGGCACCTTGGGAAACACCATATATTTT. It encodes CASSLWGAGGTLGNTIYF.

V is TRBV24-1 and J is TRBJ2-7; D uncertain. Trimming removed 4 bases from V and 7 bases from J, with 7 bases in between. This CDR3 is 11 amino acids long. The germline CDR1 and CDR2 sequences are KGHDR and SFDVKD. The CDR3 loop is CATSDPREQYF. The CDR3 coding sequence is TGTGCCACCAGTGACCCTAGGGAGCAGTACTTC.

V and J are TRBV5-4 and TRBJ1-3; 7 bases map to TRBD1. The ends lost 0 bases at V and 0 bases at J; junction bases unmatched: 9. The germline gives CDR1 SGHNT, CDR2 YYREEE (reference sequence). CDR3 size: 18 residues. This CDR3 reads CASSLGPGGRSSGNTIYF. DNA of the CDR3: TGTGCCAGCAGCTTGGGTCCAGGGGGAAGGAGCTCTGGAAACACCATATATTTT.

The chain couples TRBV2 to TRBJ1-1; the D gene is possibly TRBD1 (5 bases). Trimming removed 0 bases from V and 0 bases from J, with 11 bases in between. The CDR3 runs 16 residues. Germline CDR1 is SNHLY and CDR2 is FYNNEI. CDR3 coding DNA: TGTGCCAGCAGTGAAGCGGGGGGAGCTATGAACACTGAAGCTTTCTTT. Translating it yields CASSEAGGAMNTEAFF.